A single sample gave rise to the 10 T cell receptor beta chains below, sequenced in a study of blood T cell repertoires in COVID-19. Sequencing was performed with immunoSEQ multiplex PCR; in TCRdb, only in-frame clones are kept and a portion is missing. This table holds some 130,000 clones, over 80% found once. Sequencing input: peripheral blood. The receptors were gathered from a man in his fifties with active COVID-19.

The genes are TRBV18 and TRBJ2-7, with TRBD2 matching over 9 bases. With V trimmed by 4 bases and J by 2 bases, 6 bases remained unmatched. The CDR3 totals 15 residues. Germline CDR1 is KGHSH and CDR2 is LQKENI. The CDR3 DNA reads as TGTGCCAGCTCACACGAAGCGGGGGGAACCTACGAGCAGTACTTC. It specifies CASSHEAGGTYEQYF.

This chain links TRBV9 with TRBJ1-5; no clear D gene. Germline assignment: CDR1 SGDLS and CDR2 YYNGEE. This CDR3 has 13 residues. Trimming removed 0 bases at V and 4 bases at J, with 5 bases between. This CDR3 is CASSVDANQPQHF. The CDR3 DNA follows: TGTGCCAGCAGCGTAGATGCGAATCAGCCCCAGCATTTT.

The V gene is TRBV10-1, the J gene TRBJ2-1; perhaps TRBD1 as D (6 bases). Trimming pared 9 bases from V and 7 bases from J, leaving 16 bases between. The CDR3 length is 13 residues. Germline V gives CDR1 WNHNN, CDR2 SYGVQD (reference sequence). As DNA, the CDR3 is TGCGCCAGAGAACGAGAGGGGGAGAATGAGCAGTTCTTC. Translated, it gives CAREREGENEQFF.

This clone was counted between two and nine times. The chain is built from TRBV7-2 and TRBJ2-3; D is ambiguous. Deletions cut 5 bases from V and 5 bases from J, with 11 bases between. The CDR3 extends over 13 amino acids. The germline gives CDR1 SGHTA, CDR2 FQGNSA. DNA for the CDR3: TGTGCCAGCAGCCAGTCGAGAGGAGATACGCAGTATTTT. Its protein product is CASSQSRGDTQYF.

The rearrangement joins TRBV28 to TRBJ2-7, with 11 nucleotides matching TRBD1. This CDR3 is built from 15 residues. J lost 4 bases, V lost 5 bases, and 7 bases had no gene match. Germline values: CDR1 MDHEN, CDR2 SYDVKM. The CDR3 nucleotides read TGTGCCAGCAGTCCCGGGACAGGGGGGAGATACGAGCAGTACTTC. Residues: CASSPGTGGRYEQYF.

The chain joins TRBV5-6 to TRBJ2-1; D not resolved. CDR3 size: 15 residues. The V gene lost 2 bases and the J gene lost 10 bases, with 19 bases spanning the gap. Germline CDR1 is SGHDT and CDR2 is YYEEEE. CDR3 DNA sequence: TGTGCCAGCAGCTTACCAGTTGGCCAGGCCTTCGAGCAGTTCTTC. This sequence encodes CASSLPVGQAFEQFF. Full variable domain (missing parts from reference TRBV5-6 and TRBJ2-1): DAGVTQSPTHLIKTRGQQVTLRCSPKSGHDTVSWYQQALGQGPQFIFQYYEEEERQRGNFPDRFSGHQFPNYSSELNVNALLLGDSALYLCASSLPVGQAFEQFFGPGTRLTVL.

This clone appeared a single time. V is TRBV6-4 and J is TRBJ2-3; 9 positions agree with TRBD2. Germline V CDR1 and CDR2: MRHNA, SNTAGT. This CDR3 has 15 residues. V shed 6 bases, J shed 2 bases, and the junction held 6 bases outside the gene matches. The CDR3 here is CASSSSGAYTDTQYF. CDR3 coding DNA: TGTGCCAGCAGCTCTAGCGGGGCATACACAGATACGCAGTATTTT.

As DNA, the CDR3 is TGCGCCAGCAGTCAGGGGCCGAGCTACGAGCAGTACTTC. Translating it yields CASSQGPSYEQYF. The chain recombines TRBV5-1 with TRBJ2-7; D may be TRBD1 (6 bases). The CDR3 contains 13 residues. CDR1 is SGHRS and CDR2 is YFSETQ in the germline V gene. Trimming removed 5 bases from V and 3 bases from J, with 12 bases in between.

The chain carries TRBV7-9 and TRBJ2-4; a possible D gene is TRBD2 (5 bases). Deletions cut 1 base from V and 1 base from J, with 17 bases between. The V gene's germline CDR1 is SEHNR and CDR2 FQNEAQ (reference sequence). This CDR3 is built from 18 residues. CDR3 bases: TGTGCCAGCAGCTTAGGAGGCAACAGCGGTGACGCCAAAAACATTCAGTACTTC. It specifies CASSLGGNSGDAKNIQYF.

This clone was detected only a few times. V usage is TRBV4-1 and J usage is TRBJ1-4; tentatively, D is TRBD1 (6 bases). This CDR3 contains 17 residues. Germline assignment: CDR1 MGHRA and CDR2 YSYEKL. The V end was cut by 0 bases, the J end by 8 bases, with 19 bases between. CDR3 nucleotides: TGCGCCAGCAGCCAAGACGGTCAGGGGCTTCCCTGGGAAAAACTGTTTTTT. Encoded protein: CASSQDGQGLPWEKLFF.